This is a list of T cell receptor beta chains from one sample in a study of T cells after yellow fever vaccination. One entry per CDR3 protein results from TCRdb running MiXCR on the 5' RACE reads. The data hold under 350,000 distinct CDR3 sequences, with 4.1% observed a single time. Sequenced material: PBMCs, taken 5 days after the yellow fever booster vaccination. The origin of the receptors is a man younger than 30 who received the YFV17D yellow fever vaccine. The CDR3 runs from the conserved cysteine through the conserved F or W.

v_call cdr3_aa
TRBV5-1 CASSLASSGNTIYF
TRBV4-3 CASSQDSPPLWGEAFF
TRBV10-3 CAISGQGAGEKLFF
TRBV28 CASSPRQGALGANVLTF
TRBV5-1 CASREAGVVTEAFF
TRBV29-1 CSAGGMAKNIQYF
TRBV4-3 CASSQSNTGFGYGYTF
TRBV5-1 CASSLGQLQETQYF
TRBV7-2 CASSSVLLRGVNIQYF
TRBV7-9 CASSLEAGGYTEAFF
TRBV7-2 CASSLRQSRRGNEQFF
TRBV5-1 CASSRTSSGGIKNTGELFF
TRBV27 CASSLDGGDTQYF
TRBV7-9 CASSFSAGGPPSTDTQYF
TRBV6-5 CASRPYDTGELFF
TRBV7-3 CASSARQGGGNEQFF
TRBV10-3 CAISELAGWGCQETQYF
TRBV4-1 CASSQVSGQGAGNIQYF
TRBV6-5 CASSYSRVYEQYF
TRBV5-6 CASSPGTGRQYF
TRBV29-1 CSAAAGANVLTF
TRBV6-5 CASSPPVAGGLETQYF
TRBV6-2/TRBV6-3 CASISRAFSYNEQFF
TRBV7-2 CASSGTGGYGYTF
TRBV7-2 CASSLEKGGNTEAFF
TRBV5-1 CASSLRGGYDTDTQYF
TRBV27 CASSSPGLGTEAFF
TRBV4-3 CASSQETGGNGYGYTF
TRBV12-5 CASVPGQGGGDTQYF
TRBV2 CASSAAGADTQYF
TRBV20-1 CMQRGPGTGELFF
TRBV7-9 CASSGQANQPQHF
TRBV5-4 CASSSDKDHTDTQYF
TRBV27 CASSAYRVNTEAFF
TRBV27 CASSLSGSMNTEAFF
TRBV20-1 CSAPRLAGEETQYF
TRBV6-1 CASSPPGTSNEKLFF
TRBV5-1 CASSLGETNEKLFF
TRBV7-6 CASSLGGVFDEQFF
TRBV6-9 CASSARIQPQHF
TRBV20-1 CSARDPTGSETQYF
TRBV7-3 CASSLLGNTEAFF
TRBV4-1 CASSRQGSGNTIYF
TRBV10-3 CAISLYAGPDTQYF
TRBV6-6 CASSWDSRNSPLHF
TRBV7-6 CASSFADSQTQYF
TRBV28 CASSTFLRAGELFF
TRBV15 CATSRGRGPNTEAFF
TRBV5-1 CASSLGRTNTEAFF
TRBV4-2 CASSQMGLALRVTDTQYF
TRBV5-6 CASSLEGYGTPAEAFF
TRBV5-1 CASSLALQGSTDTQYF